The sequence of this TCR beta chain was determined in a study of radiotherapy plus CTLA-4 blockade in lung cancer. Study as a whole: Around 18% of enrolled patients responded objectively, and roughly 30% had disease control.

The data were produced by immunoSEQ multiplex PCR, yet TCRdb's version contains in-frame clones alone and is incomplete. The table has about 12,000 clones, around 80% seen once. Study observations and caveats: Blood saw expansion of tumor-derived TCR clones after radiotherapy plus ipilimumab.

Focal radiation plus CTLA-4 blockade with ipilimumab was administered to patients who had chemo-refractory metastatic non-small-cell lung cancer. In the case of this clone: What it binds is not known.

This clonotype originated in a human donor with non-small cell lung cancer that progressed on radiotherapy plus ipilimumab. The source was peripheral blood, collected from a patient treated with radiotherapy plus ipilimumab.

The CDR3 DNA reads TGTGCCAGCAGAAAGGGGGAAAACATTCAGTACTTC. This codes for CASRKGENIQYF. The V call is TRBV2, the J call TRBJ2-4, with a tentative D call TRBD1 (6 bases). The CDR3 consists of 12 residues. Germline V gene sequence: CDR1 SNHLY, CDR2 FYNNEI. V was trimmed by 6 bases and J by 5 bases, leaving 8 bases between them.